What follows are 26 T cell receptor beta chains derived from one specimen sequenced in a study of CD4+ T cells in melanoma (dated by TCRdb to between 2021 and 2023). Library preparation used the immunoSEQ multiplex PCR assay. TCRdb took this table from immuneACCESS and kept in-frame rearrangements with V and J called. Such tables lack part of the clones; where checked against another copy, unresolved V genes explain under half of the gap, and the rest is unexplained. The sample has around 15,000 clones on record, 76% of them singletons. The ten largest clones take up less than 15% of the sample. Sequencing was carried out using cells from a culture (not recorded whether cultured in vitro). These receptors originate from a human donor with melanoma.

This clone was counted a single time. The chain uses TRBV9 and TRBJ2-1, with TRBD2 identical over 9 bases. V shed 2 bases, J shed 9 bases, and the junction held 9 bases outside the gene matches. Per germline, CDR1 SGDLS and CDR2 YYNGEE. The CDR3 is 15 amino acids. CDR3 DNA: TGTGCCAGCAGCGTTATTGCGGGGGGGCGCGGTGAGCAGTTCTTC. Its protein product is CASSVIAGGRGEQFF. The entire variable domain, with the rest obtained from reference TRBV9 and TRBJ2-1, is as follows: DSGVTQTPKHLITATGQRVTLRCSPRSGDLSVYWYQQSLDQGLQFLIQYYNGEERAKGNILERFSAQQFPDLHSELNLSSLELGDSALYFCASSVIAGGRGEQFFGPGTRLTVL.

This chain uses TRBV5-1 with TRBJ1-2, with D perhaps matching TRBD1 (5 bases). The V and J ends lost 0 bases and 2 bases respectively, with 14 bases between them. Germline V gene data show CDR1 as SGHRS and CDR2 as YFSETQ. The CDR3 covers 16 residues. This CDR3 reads CASSLVSGRVNYGYTF. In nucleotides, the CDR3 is TGCGCCAGCAGCTTGGTATCAGGGCGAGTAAACTATGGCTACACCTTC.

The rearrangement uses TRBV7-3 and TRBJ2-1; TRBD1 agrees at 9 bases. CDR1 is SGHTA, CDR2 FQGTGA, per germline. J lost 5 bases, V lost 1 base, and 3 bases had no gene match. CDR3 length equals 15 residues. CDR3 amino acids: CASSLIQGANNEQFF. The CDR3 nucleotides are TGTGCCAGCAGCTTAATACAGGGGGCGAACAATGAGCAGTTCTTC.

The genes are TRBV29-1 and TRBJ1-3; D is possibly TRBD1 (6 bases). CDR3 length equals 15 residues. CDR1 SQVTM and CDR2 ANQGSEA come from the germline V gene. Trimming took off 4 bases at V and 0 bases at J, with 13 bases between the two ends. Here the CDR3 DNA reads TGCAGCGTTGGGGGACATTCGAGCTCTGGAAACACCATATATTTT. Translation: CSVGGHSSSGNTIYF.

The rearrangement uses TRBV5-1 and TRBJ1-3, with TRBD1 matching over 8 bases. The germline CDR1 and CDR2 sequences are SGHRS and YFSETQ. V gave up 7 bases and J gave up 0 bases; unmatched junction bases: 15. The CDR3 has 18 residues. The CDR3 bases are TGCGCCAGCGGGCGAATGGAGACAGGGGTCAGCTCTGGAAACACCATATATTTT. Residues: CASGRMETGVSSGNTIYF.

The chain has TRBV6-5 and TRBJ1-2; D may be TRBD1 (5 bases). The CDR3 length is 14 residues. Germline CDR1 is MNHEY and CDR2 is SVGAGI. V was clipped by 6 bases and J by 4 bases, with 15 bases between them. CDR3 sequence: CASSERGESYGYTF. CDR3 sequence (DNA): TGTGCCAGCAGCGAACGGGGCGAATCCTATGGCTACACCTTC.

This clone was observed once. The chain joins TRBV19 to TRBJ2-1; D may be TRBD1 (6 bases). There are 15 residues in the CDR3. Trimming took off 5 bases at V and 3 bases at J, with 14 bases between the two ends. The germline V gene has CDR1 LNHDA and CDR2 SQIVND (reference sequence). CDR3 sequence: CASSSPGHLYNEQFF. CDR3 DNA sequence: TGTGCCAGTAGTTCTCCGGGACACCTCTACAATGAGCAGTTCTTC.

The DNA of the CDR3 is TGTGCCACCAGAGCGGGGGCGGCAGATACGCAGTATTTT. It specifies CATRAGAADTQYF. V usage is TRBV19 and J usage is TRBJ2-3; 8 nucleotides agree with TRBD2. This CDR3 region has 13 residues. Trimming removed 10 bases from V and 4 bases from J; junction bases left unmatched: 7. Germline-derived CDR1 and CDR2 are LNHDA and SQIVND (reference sequence).

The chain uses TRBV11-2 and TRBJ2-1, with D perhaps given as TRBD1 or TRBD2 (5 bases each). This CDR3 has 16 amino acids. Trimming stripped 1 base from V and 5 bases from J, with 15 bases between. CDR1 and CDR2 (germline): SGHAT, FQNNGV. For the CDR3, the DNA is TGTGCCAGCAGCTTAGGCAGGGAGTATGGGGACAATGAGCAGTTCTTC. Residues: CASSLGREYGDNEQFF.

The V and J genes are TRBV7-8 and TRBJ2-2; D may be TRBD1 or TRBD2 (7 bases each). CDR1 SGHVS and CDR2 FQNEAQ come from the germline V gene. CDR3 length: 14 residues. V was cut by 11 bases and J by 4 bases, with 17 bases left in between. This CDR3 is CAFRGGAATGELFF. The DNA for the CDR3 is TGTGCCTTCAGGGGGGGGGCGGCCACCGGGGAGCTGTTTTTT.

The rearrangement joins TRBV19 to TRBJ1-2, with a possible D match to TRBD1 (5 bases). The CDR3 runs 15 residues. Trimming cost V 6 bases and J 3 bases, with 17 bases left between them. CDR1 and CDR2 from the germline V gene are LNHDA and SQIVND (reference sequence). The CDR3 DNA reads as TGTGCCAGTAGCCCGAACACCCCGGGGCACTATGGCTACACCTTC. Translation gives CASSPNTPGHYGYTF.

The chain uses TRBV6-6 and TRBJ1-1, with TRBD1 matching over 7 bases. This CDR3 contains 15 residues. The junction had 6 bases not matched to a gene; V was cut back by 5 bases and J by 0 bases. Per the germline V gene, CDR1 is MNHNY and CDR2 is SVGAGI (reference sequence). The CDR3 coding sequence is TGTGCCAGCAGTACCCGGGACAGCATGAACACTGAAGCTTTCTTT. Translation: CASSTRDSMNTEAFF.

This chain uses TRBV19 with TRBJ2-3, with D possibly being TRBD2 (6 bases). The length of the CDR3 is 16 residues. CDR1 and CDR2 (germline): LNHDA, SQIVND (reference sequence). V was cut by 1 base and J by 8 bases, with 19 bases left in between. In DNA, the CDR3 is TGTGCCAGTAGTATAGGTCTCGGGGGTGCGGGTGGTACGCAGTATTTT. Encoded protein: CASSIGLGGAGGTQYF. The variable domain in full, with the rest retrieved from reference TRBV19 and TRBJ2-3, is DGGITQSPKYLFRKEGQNVTLSCEQNLNHDAMYWYRQDPGQGLRLIYYSQIVNDFQKGDIAEGYSVSREKKESFPLTVTSAQKNPTAFYLCASSIGLGGAGGTQYFGPGTRLTVL.

The CDR3 here is CAWGSRLGVQTQYF. The CDR3 nucleotides are TGTGCCTGGGGGTCGCGGCTAGGGGTCCAGACCCAGTACTTC. This sequence joins TRBV30 and TRBJ2-5; D may be TRBD1 (5 bases). The CDR3 loop spans 14 amino acids. With 5 bases removed from V and 6 bases from J, the gap between germline ends came to 19 bases. Germline CDR1 is GTSNPN and CDR2 is SVGIG (reference sequence).

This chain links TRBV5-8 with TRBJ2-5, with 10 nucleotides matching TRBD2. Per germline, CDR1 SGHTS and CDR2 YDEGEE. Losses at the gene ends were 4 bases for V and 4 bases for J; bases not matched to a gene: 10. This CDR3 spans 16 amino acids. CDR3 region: CASSPGTSVRGETQYF. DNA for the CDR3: TGTGCCAGCAGCCCAGGGACTAGCGTCCGGGGAGAGACCCAGTACTTC. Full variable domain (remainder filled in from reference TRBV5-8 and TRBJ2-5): EAGVTQSPTHLIKTRGQQATLRCSPISGHTSVYWYQQALGLGLQFLLWYDEGEERNRGNFPPRFSGRQFPNYSSELNVNALELEDSALYLCASSPGTSVRGETQYFGPGTRLLVL.

The CDR3 sequence: CASSLEGDTEAFF. The DNA of the CDR3 is TGTGCCAGCAGCTTAGAGGGGGACACTGAAGCTTTCTTT. The genes are TRBV7-9 and TRBJ1-1, with D perhaps TRBD1 (6 bases). Germline loops: CDR1 SEHNR, CDR2 FQNEAQ (reference sequence). The CDR3 has 13 amino acids. Trimming stripped 1 base from V and 3 bases from J, with 6 bases between.

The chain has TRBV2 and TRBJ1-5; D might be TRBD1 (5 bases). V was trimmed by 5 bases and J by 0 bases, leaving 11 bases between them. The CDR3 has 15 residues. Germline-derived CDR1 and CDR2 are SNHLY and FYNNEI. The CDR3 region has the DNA TGTGCCAGCAGTCATGACAGAAATAGCAATCAGCCCCAGCATTTT. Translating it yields CASSHDRNSNQPQHF.

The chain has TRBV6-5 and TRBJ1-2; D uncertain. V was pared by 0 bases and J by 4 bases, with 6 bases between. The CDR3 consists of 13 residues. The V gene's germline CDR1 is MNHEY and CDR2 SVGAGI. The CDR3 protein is CASSYSKLYGYTF. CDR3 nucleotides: TGTGCCAGCAGTTACTCGAAGCTCTATGGCTACACCTTC.

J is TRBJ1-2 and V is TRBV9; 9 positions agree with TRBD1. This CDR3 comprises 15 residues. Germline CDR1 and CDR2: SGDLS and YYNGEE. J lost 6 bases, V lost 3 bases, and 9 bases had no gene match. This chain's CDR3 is CASSGMTGGGHGYTF. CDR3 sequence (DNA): TGTGCCAGCAGCGGGATGACAGGGGGAGGGCATGGCTACACCTTC.

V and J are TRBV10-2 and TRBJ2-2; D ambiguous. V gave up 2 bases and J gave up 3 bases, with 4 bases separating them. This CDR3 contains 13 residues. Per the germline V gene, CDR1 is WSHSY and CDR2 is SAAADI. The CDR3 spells CASSERYTGELFF. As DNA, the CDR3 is TGCGCCAGCAGTGAGAGGTACACCGGGGAGCTGTTTTTT.

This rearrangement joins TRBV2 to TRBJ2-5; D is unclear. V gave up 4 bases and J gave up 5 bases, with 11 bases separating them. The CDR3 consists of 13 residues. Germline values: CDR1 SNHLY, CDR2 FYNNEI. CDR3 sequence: CASSVQPEETQYF. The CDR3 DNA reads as TGTGCCAGCAGTGTTCAGCCGGAGGAGACCCAGTACTTC. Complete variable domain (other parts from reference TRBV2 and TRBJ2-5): EPEVTQTPSHQVTQMGQEVILRCVPISNHLYFYWYRQILGQKVEFLVSFYNNEISEKSEIFDDQFSVERPDGSNFTLKIRSTKLEDSAMYFCASSVQPEETQYFGPGTRLLVL.

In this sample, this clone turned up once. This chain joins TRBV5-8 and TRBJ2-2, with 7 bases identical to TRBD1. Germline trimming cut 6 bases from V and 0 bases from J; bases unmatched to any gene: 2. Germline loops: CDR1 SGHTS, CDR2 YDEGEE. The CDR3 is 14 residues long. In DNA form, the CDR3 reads TGTGCCAGCACCGGGACAGCGAACACCGGGGAGCTGTTTTTT. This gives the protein CASTGTANTGELFF.

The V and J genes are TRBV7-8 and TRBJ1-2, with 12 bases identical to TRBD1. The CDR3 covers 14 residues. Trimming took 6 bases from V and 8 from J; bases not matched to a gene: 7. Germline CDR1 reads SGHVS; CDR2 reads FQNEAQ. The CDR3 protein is CASRLPGQGAGYTF. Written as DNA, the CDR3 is TGTGCCAGCAGGTTGCCGGGACAGGGGGCGGGCTACACCTTC.

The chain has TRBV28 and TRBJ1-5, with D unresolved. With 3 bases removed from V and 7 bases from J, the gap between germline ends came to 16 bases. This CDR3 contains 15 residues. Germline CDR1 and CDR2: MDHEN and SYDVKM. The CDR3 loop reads CASSFEGITRQPQHF. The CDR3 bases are TGTGCCAGCAGTTTTGAGGGAATAACGAGGCAGCCCCAGCATTTT.

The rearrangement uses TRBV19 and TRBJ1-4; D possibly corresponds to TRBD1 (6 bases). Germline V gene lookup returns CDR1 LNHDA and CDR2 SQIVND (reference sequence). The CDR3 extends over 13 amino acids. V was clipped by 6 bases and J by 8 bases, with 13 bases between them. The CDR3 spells CASRSGAREKLFF. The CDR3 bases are TGTGCCAGTAGATCGGGGGCTCGGGAAAAACTGTTTTTT.

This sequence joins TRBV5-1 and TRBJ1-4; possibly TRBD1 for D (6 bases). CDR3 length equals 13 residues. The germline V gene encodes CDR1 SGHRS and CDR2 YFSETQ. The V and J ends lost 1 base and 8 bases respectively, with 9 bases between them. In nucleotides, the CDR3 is TGCGCCAGCAGCTTGCACGGACAGGAAAAACTGTTTTTT. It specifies CASSLHGQEKLFF.